A selection of T cell receptor beta chains follows, all from one sample in a study of blood T cell repertoires in COVID-19. TCRdb's table, derived via immunoSEQ multiplex PCR, lists solely in-frame clones and lacks some. Of 90,000 to 150,000 clones listed, roughly 79% are singletons. Sequencing input: peripheral blood. The receptor set was obtained from a human donor in a cohort sampled during active COVID-19. Both conserved end residues are trimmed from each CDR3. Each record gives: V gene, CDR3 protein.

V: TRBV5-1; CDR3: ASSINPGQGAVKQY
V: TRBV6-6; CDR3: ASSPRDSSVETQY
V: TRBV27; CDR3: ASSLKTGFSPLH
V: TRBV2; CDR3: ASSDRGQGALGYT
V: TRBV28; CDR3: ASRREGGDYGYT
V: TRBV28; CDR3: ASSPRAGGKDEQY
V: TRBV19; CDR3: ASRWTGGESLSRYSPLH
V: TRBV19; CDR3: ASSTPEAGVQPQH
V: TRBV4-3; CDR3: ASSRGMWQSNEQF
V: TRBV6-6; CDR3: ASSPGQNYGYT
V: TRBV7-9; CDR3: ASSLDRVAVDTQY
V: TRBV2; CDR3: ASSLGIRNEKLF
V: TRBV10-3; CDR3: AISENRAGPHGYT
V: TRBV5-4; CDR3: ASTSRSGQSSGANVLT
V: TRBV10-3; CDR3: ATHRDRESETQY
V: TRBV5-1; CDR3: ASSLQVSTTEAF
V: TRBV5-1; CDR3: ASGVGLEQY
V: TRBV6-4; CDR3: ASRRGQGETEAF
V: TRBV18; CDR3: ASSPPNTGLNEKLF
V: TRBV18; CDR3: ASSPREWDYEQY
V: TRBV6-5; CDR3: ASSYTATGSNTEAF
V: TRBV7-3; CDR3: ASSWSVSYNEQF
V: TRBV27; CDR3: ASSLGGTNKETQY
V: TRBV3-1/TRBV3-2; CDR3: ASSSQGGAQPQH
V: TRBV7-2; CDR3: ASSLPGAYGYT
V: TRBV30; CDR3: AWSRRQGIYEQY
V: TRBV5-1; CDR3: ASSWGLAGAREQF
V: TRBV20-1; CDR3: SASRPGQFGYGYT
V: TRBV9; CDR3: ASSVGTGNRYEQY
V: TRBV15; CDR3: ATSRDRGSPLH
V: TRBV3-1/TRBV3-2; CDR3: ASSHSGNNGAYGYT
V: TRBV7-7; CDR3: ASSPQQGFSYNEQF
V: TRBV19; CDR3: ASSAPGRGQY
V: TRBV7-6; CDR3: ASSKQDTYEQY
V: TRBV2; CDR3: ASNGQGATSTDTQY
V: TRBV28; CDR3: ASSTEDEQF
V: TRBV4-1; CDR3: ASSPQGNNQPQH
V: TRBV21-1; CDR3: ASSKDGVGGSYGYT
V: TRBV5-1; CDR3: ASSYELAGGTETQY
V: TRBV28; CDR3: ASSFPSGPDTQY
V: TRBV12-3/TRBV12-4; CDR3: ASSYQNYEQY
V: TRBV7-2; CDR3: ASSLGGLRHEQY
V: TRBV2; CDR3: ARSDTTNYGYT
V: TRBV3-1/TRBV3-2; CDR3: ASSLQGPNTEAF
V: TRBV15; CDR3: ATSTTSGGSYNEQF
V: TRBV30; CDR3: AWSSEPSGRYEQY
V: TRBV4-1; CDR3: ASSQDSGNQPQH
V: TRBV30; CDR3: AWSVGTGHQPQH